Given below is one T cell receptor beta chain in context. Its antigen is undetermined. RNA extraction and reverse transcription yielded cDNA as sequencing template. Method: immunoSEQ multiplex PCR; TCRdb's copy keeps in-frame clones and lacks some. The sample lists over 200,000 clones, 64% occurring once. The sample originates from a study of CD8+ T cells in alopecia areata. The study, taken as a whole, reports: Unlike in mice, where it was clearer, TCR sharing across patients was less clear, possibly HLA-related. Scalp clonality and expanded CD8+ clones among the top 100 were significantly decreased by tofacitinib.

Treatment of the sample: oral pan-JAK inhibitor, 5-10 mg twice daily. The starting material was CD4+ T cells sorted from blood, obtained at week 4, from a patient treated with tofacitinib. The sequence was collected from a human donor with alopecia areata.

CDR3 sequence: CASTPQGDQETQYF. The CDR3 region has the DNA TGTGCCAGCACCCCCCAAGGGGATCAAGAGACCCAGTACTTC. The genes are TRBV5-4 and TRBJ2-5; a possible D gene is TRBD1 (5 bases). CDR3 size: 14 residues. V lost 6 bases and J lost 2, with 14 bases in between. Germline V gives CDR1 SGHNT, CDR2 YYREEE (reference sequence).